These T cell receptor beta chains were read from a single sample in a study of response to subunit inactivated influenza vaccine. TCRdb fed the RT-PCR reads into MiXCR, producing one record per CDR3 protein. The sample yields 500,000 to 550,000 distinct CDR3 sequences, under 8.5% seen once. Source: PBMCs from blood, taken less than 30 months after vaccination. These TCRs come from a man aged 50 to 69 who received an inactivated influenza vaccine. The CDR3 runs from the conserved cysteine through the conserved F or W. Fields, in order: J gene, V gene, CDR3 protein.

TRBJ2-7 TRBV7-2 CASSLYGGGYEQYF
TRBJ2-1 TRBV25-1 CASSEYGRGVLLNEQFF
TRBJ2-5 TRBV6-1 CASRQTGAISQETQYF
TRBJ2-1 TRBV5-6 CASTPGQGLDEQFF
TRBJ1-1 TRBV27 CASSLWGRMNTEAFF
TRBJ2-7 TRBV20-1 CSATRGSYEQYF
TRBJ2-4 TRBV6-1 CASSEAFRGWGAKNIQYF
TRBJ2-5 TRBV27 CASSLFSGQETQYF
TRBJ2-1 TRBV27 CASSLSWGANEQFF
TRBJ2-7 TRBV28 CASRRLVYEQYF
TRBJ2-7 TRBV7-8 CASSLNRGVHEQYF
TRBJ1-5 TRBV4-2 CASSARLVAWDSNQPRHF
TRBJ2-3 TRBV10-3 CAISEGRYTQYF
TRBJ1-6 TRBV21-1 CASSKVGGQGSPLHF
TRBJ2-5 TRBV5-1 CASSQGLASGETQYF
TRBJ2-2 TRBV10-3 CAIRMAEGTGELFF
TRBJ1-4 TRBV12-3/TRBV12-4 CASRARGRNEKLFF
TRBJ1-1 TRBV4-1 CASSQVPVGPGEAFF
TRBJ2-2 TRBV6-2/TRBV6-3 CASSYLVSGQKNTGELFF
TRBJ2-3 TRBV20-1 CSAKGREDTQYF
TRBJ2-7 TRBV7-2 CASSEAGTRSYEQYF
TRBJ1-2 TRBV4-1 CASSHLGNYGYTF
TRBJ2-2 TRBV7-8 CASSPTSGRGGTGELFF
TRBJ2-5 TRBV29-1 CSVVWTKETQYF
TRBJ2-4 TRBV30 CAWNPKGDIQYF
TRBJ2-3 TRBV7-9 CASSLDSGRADTQYF
TRBJ2-7 TRBV5-1 CASSLYRDRGSEQYF
TRBJ2-2 TRBV10-3 CATRGGSNTGELFF
TRBJ1-6 TRBV4-2 CASSQLLISGASSYNSPLHF
TRBJ2-2 TRBV20-1 CSAAPRGAAGELFF
TRBJ2-5 TRBV25-1 CASSENSVRETQYF
TRBJ2-5 TRBV7-2 CASSRGQGSQETQYF
TRBJ1-5 TRBV20-1 CSDIWYSGCNQPQHF
TRBJ1-2 TRBV12-3/TRBV12-4 CASSLAGQSNYGYTF
TRBJ1-5 TRBV7-9 CASSLSGSSQPQHF
TRBJ2-1 TRBV6-1 CASPEGRESHSLRFF
TRBJ1-1 TRBV29-1 CSAVVSSGTEAFF
TRBJ2-1 TRBV10-3 CAITRENSVMNEQFF
TRBJ2-3 TRBV5-1 CASSSEMADTQYF
TRBJ1-2 TRBV29-1 CSVLSITYGYTF
TRBJ2-7 TRBV20-1 CSASSVSSYEQYF
TRBJ2-7 TRBV9 CASSNPPRLEQYF
TRBJ2-3 TRBV6-5 CASSYGSGGPPDTQYF
TRBJ2-2 TRBV5-5 CASSLRQGETGELFF
TRBJ2-2 TRBV4-2 CASSQDSLAGGFGELFF
TRBJ2-5 TRBV6-2/TRBV6-3 CASSLDRVQETQYF